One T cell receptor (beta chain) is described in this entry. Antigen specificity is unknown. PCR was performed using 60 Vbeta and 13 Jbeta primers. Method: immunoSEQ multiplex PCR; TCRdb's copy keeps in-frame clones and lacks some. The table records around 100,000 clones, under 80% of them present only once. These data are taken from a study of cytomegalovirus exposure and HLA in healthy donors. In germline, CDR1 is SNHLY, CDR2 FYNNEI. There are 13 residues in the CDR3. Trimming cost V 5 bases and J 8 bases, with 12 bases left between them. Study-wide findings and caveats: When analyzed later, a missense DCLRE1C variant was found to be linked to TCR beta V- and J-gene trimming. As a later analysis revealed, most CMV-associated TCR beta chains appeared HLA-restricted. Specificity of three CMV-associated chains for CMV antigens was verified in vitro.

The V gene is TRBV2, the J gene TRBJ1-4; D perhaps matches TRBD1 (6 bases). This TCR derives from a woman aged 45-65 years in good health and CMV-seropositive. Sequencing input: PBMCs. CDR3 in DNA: TGTGCCAGCAGTAGACAGGTGGGGGAAAAACTGTTTTTT. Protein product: CASSRQVGEKLFF.